The 14 T cell receptor beta chains listed next were all sequenced from one sample in a study of metastatic and nonmetastatic thyroid tumors. TCRdb re-processed the PCR reads through MiXCR. The sample carries around 41,000 clones, 28% recorded once. Each patient went into thyroid surgery without having received any treatment. Sequenced input: blood. These receptors came from a male donor with papillary thyroid cancer or a benign thyroid nodule (not recorded which). Some clones in this sample may be carry-over from other donors' samples.

The gene calls are TRBV5-1 and TRBJ1-3; tentatively, D is TRBD1 (5 bases). This CDR3 spans 15 amino acids. The V gene's germline CDR1 is SGHRS and CDR2 YFSETQ. V lost 6 bases to trimming and J lost 0 bases, with 13 bases between them. CDR3 in amino acids: CASKQDPSSGNTIYF. Here the CDR3 DNA reads TGCGCCAGCAAACAGGACCCGAGCTCTGGAAACACCATATATTTT.

This clone was found once. The chain is built from TRBV6-5 and TRBJ2-7; no clear D. CDR1 and CDR2 (germline): MNHEY, SVGAGI. The germline V and J ends were trimmed by 7 bases and 6 bases, with 22 bases remaining between them. This CDR3 is built from 15 residues. CDR3 sequence reads: CASNFLDRGPFEQYF. In DNA form, the CDR3 reads TGTGCCAGCAATTTCCTAGATAGAGGACCCTTCGAGCAGTACTTC.

This clone turned up a few times. The J gene is TRBJ1-5, the V gene TRBV12-3 or TRBV12-4; 7 bases are a match to TRBD1. The CDR3 consists of 17 residues. V gave up 3 bases and J gave up 0 bases; unmatched junction bases: 8. The CDR3 is CASSFRGQINSNQPQHF. The CDR3 bases are TGTGCCAGCAGTTTCCGGGGACAGATCAATAGCAATCAGCCCCAGCATTTT.

V gene TRBV6-5 combines with J gene TRBJ2-3; the D gene is possibly TRBD2 (6 bases). Germline V gives CDR1 MNHEY, CDR2 SVGAGI. Trimming took off 1 base at V and 4 bases at J, with 12 bases between the two ends. This CDR3 has 15 amino acids. The CDR3 region is CASSYWKGEADTQYF. The CDR3 nucleotides read TGTGCCAGCAGTTACTGGAAAGGGGAGGCAGATACGCAGTATTTT.

This clone appeared a few times. The chain has TRBV28 and TRBJ1-5; no clear D. V was cut by 6 bases and J by 2 bases, with 23 bases left in between. This CDR3 is built from 18 residues. Germline V lookup: CDR1 MDHEN, CDR2 SYDVKM. The CDR3 loop is CASSPGGSSWVRNQPQHF. CDR3 sequence (DNA): TGTGCCAGCAGCCCAGGAGGATCTTCTTGGGTACGCAATCAGCCCCAGCATTTT. Drawing the rest from reference TRBV28 and TRBJ1-5, the complete variable domain is DVKVTQSSRYLVKRTGEKVFLECVQDMDHENMFWYRQDPGLGLRLIYFSYDVKMKEKGDIPEGYSVSREKKERFSLILESASTNQTSMYLCASSPGGSSWVRNQPQHFGDGTRLSIL.

This chain uses TRBV5-1 with TRBJ1-2, with a possible D match to TRBD1 (5 bases). The CDR3 runs to 14 residues. V lost 0 bases and J lost 2, with 8 bases in between. Germline V CDR1 and CDR2: SGHRS, YFSETQ. CDR3 region: CASSLAGQNYGYTF. DNA of the CDR3: TGCGCCAGCAGCTTGGCGGGGCAGAACTATGGCTACACCTTC.

As to this clone: One end of the junction fails to match germline, which may point to a read error. This chain connects TRBV7-3 to TRBJ2-1, with a weak D call TRBD2 (5 bases). The CDR3 is 14 residues long. CDR1 is SGHTA and CDR2 is FQGTGA in the germline V gene. The CDR3 DNA follows: TGTGCCAGAAGCTTGTTAGGGCTAGCATCTGAGCAGATCTTC. Translation: CARSLLGLASEQIF.

The genes are TRBV12-5 and TRBJ2-7; no definite D call. Germline V gives CDR1 LGHNT, CDR2 FRNRAP. Trimming cost V 6 bases and J 3 bases, with 9 bases left between them. The CDR3 extends over 12 amino acids. CDR3 nucleotide sequence: TGTGCTAGTGGCCAAGGGCTCTACGAGCAGTACTTC. Its protein product is CASGQGLYEQYF.

This clone was counted ten times or more. This chain links TRBV10-3 with TRBJ2-7; TRBD2 agrees at 7 bases. With 2 bases clipped from V and 3 bases from J, the junction kept 7 bases outside the gene matches. Germline V gene sequence: CDR1 ENHRY, CDR2 SYGVKD. This CDR3 spans 15 amino acids. CDR3 in amino acids: CAISETGLGVYEQYF. CDR3 nucleotide sequence: TGTGCCATCAGTGAGACAGGACTAGGGGTCTACGAGCAGTACTTC.

The CDR3 DNA reads TGTGCCAGCAGCCCCAGACGGGAAACCTACGAGCAGTACTTC. Protein product: CASSPRRETYEQYF. This chain connects TRBV4-2 to TRBJ2-7, with a weak D call TRBD2 (5 bases). Trimming left V 4 bases short and J 2 bases short, with 12 bases between. CDR1 and CDR2 from the germline V gene are LGHNA and YNFKEQ. The CDR3 has 14 amino acids.

By share of the sample, this clone is medium-sized. The rearrangement links TRBV30 to TRBJ2-7, with D perhaps matching TRBD2 (6 bases). The V gene's germline CDR1 is GTSNPN and CDR2 SVGIG (reference sequence). V lost 1 base and J lost 3, with 13 bases in between. This CDR3 has 14 amino acids. CDR3 sequence (DNA): TGTGCCTGGAGTGGGCGGGGCTCCCTCTACGAGCAGTACTTC. Residues: CAWSGRGSLYEQYF.

The rearrangement uses TRBV20-1 and TRBJ2-1; TRBD1 is a possible D gene (6 bases). The germline V gene encodes CDR1 DFQATT and CDR2 SNEGSKA (reference sequence). V dropped 1 base and J dropped 2 bases, with 12 bases sitting between them. There are 15 residues in the CDR3. The CDR3 DNA follows: TGCAGTGCTAGAGCGAAAGGGGGACCCTACAATGAGCAGTTCTTC. This encodes CSARAKGGPYNEQFF.

This clone has a count of ten or more. This chain links TRBV30 with TRBJ2-3; 10 nucleotides agree with TRBD2. CDR3 length: 17 residues. J lost 0 bases, V lost 2 bases, and 8 bases had no gene match. The germline V gene encodes CDR1 GTSNPN and CDR2 SVGIG (reference sequence). The CDR3 spells CAWSTTSGELSTDTQYF. The CDR3 DNA reads TGTGCCTGGAGTACCACTAGCGGGGAATTGAGCACAGATACGCAGTATTTT.

A few counts support this clone. This chain connects TRBV6-1 to TRBJ2-7; D perhaps matches TRBD2 (7 bases). The CDR3 has 13 amino acids. The germline gives CDR1 MNHNS, CDR2 SASEGT. Trimming cost V 5 bases and J 3 bases, with 11 bases left between them. The CDR3 loop is CASSRGEGYEQYF. CDR3 DNA sequence: TGTGCCAGCAGTAGGGGGGAGGGCTACGAGCAGTACTTC.